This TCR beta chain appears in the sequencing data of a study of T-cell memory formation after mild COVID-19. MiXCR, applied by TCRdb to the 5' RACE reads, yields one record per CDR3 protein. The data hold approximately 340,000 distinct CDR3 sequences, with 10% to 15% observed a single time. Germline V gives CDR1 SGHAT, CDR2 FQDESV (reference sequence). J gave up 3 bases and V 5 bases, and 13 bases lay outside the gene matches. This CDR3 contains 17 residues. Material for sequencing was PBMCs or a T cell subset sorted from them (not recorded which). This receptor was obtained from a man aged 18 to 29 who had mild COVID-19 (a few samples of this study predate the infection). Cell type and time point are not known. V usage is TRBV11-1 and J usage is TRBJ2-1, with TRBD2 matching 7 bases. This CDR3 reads CASSASPGTTLYNEQFF. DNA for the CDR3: TGTGCCAGCAGCGCATCCCCCGGGACTACGCTCTACAATGAGCAGTTCTTC. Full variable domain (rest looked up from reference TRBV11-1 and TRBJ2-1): EAEVAQSPRYKITEKSQAVAFWCDPISGHATLYWYRQILGQGPELLVQFQDESVVDDSQLPKDRFSAERLKGVDSTLKIQPAELGDSAMYLCASSASPGTTLYNEQFFGPGTRLTVL.